Reported below is one T cell receptor beta chain. The data derive from a study of shared clonotypes between healthy human individuals. In the study overall: A donor's plate count was three for CD4 naive and three for CD4 memory; CD8 naive had two and CD8 memory one.

The V gene's germline CDR1 is SGHAT and CDR2 FQNNGV. The CDR3 length is 14 residues. The V and J ends lost 3 bases and 6 bases respectively, with 15 bases between them. Healthy and HIV-negative, the adult donors had no recent acute infections or vaccinations. Libraries were prepared by immunoSEQ multiplex PCR; TCRdb keeps only in-frame clonotypes and omits some of them. The sample holds under 1,900,000 clones, 97% to 99% seen once. The TCR originated in a man aged 30 to 39 in good health. Sequenced sample: naive CD4+ T cells sorted from blood. Specified subset: CD45RA+ positively selected. The chain joins TRBV11-2 to TRBJ2-7, with TRBD2 as a possible D gene (5 bases). The CDR3 reads CASSFRRLAPEQYF. The DNA for the CDR3 is TGTGCCAGCAGCTTCCGAAGGCTAGCCCCCGAGCAGTACTTC.